This T cell receptor beta chain was identified during a study of OX40 agonist ivuxolimab in advanced cancers. Germline CDR1 is LGHNT and CDR2 is FRNRAP. CDR3 length: 12 residues. V shed 0 bases and J shed 8 bases, with 7 bases lying between them. Clones were read by immunoSEQ multiplex PCR, and TCRdb kept only the in-frame ones, dropping some. The sample includes tens of thousands of clones, about 90% of them seen just once. This rearrangement joins TRBV12-5 to TRBJ1-1; D ambiguous. The sequences come from CD4+ or CD8+ T cells sorted from blood, collected in a trial of the OX40 agonist ivuxolimab. The receptor was isolated from an adult with an advanced solid tumor such as melanoma, head and neck, liver or kidney cancer. This CDR3 is CASGLVGREAFF. CDR3 nucleotides: TGTGCTAGTGGTTTGGTAGGTAGGGAAGCTTTCTTT.